Presented here are 20 T cell receptor beta chains from one specimen sequenced in a study of T cell responses to AZD1222 COVID-19 vaccine. The method was immunoSEQ multiplex PCR; TCRdb's version includes in-frame clones alone and lacks a portion of them. The repertoire has under 150,000 clones, 92% of them found once; the top ten carry 0.9% to 1.2%. The sample in question was peripheral blood, obtained on day 0 of AZD1222 vaccination. Every receptor here comes from an adult in good health.

V usage is TRBV7-2 and J usage is TRBJ1-1, with D possibly being TRBD1 (5 bases). Per the germline V gene, CDR1 is SGHTA and CDR2 is FQGNSA. The V gene lost 4 bases and the J gene lost 6 bases, with 12 bases spanning the gap. This CDR3 spans 13 amino acids. CDR3 DNA: TGTGCCAGCAGCTCGGGGGGGGGATCTGAAGCTTTCTTT. Its protein is CASSSGGGSEAFF.

Comment on this clone: The germline gene is not matched at one end of the junction; a read error may be the cause. The genes are TRBV5-1 and TRBJ2-3; 10 positions match TRBD2. The germline V gene has CDR1 SGHRS and CDR2 YFSETQ. This CDR3 has 18 amino acids. The CDR3 DNA follows: TGCGCCAGCAGGTTGGGGCTAGCGGGAGTCGGGGGCACAGATACGCAGTATTTT. Protein product: CASRLGLAGVGGTDTQYF.

V usage is TRBV5-1 and J usage is TRBJ2-2; TRBD1 matches 7 bases. In germline, CDR1 is SGHRS, CDR2 YFSETQ. The CDR3 extends over 14 amino acids. Trimming cost V 4 bases and J 4 bases; bases outside gene matches: 4. Here the CDR3 reads CASSRQGSTGELFF. CDR3 sequence (DNA): TGCGCCAGCAGCCGACAGGGAAGCACCGGGGAGCTGTTTTTT.

The chain combines TRBV29-1 with TRBJ2-5; D remains unclear. Trimming cost V 2 bases and J 4 bases, with 5 bases left between them. Germline CDR1 and CDR2: SQVTM and ANQGSEA. The CDR3 totals 11 residues. The CDR3 sequence: CSVERRETQYF. In DNA form, the CDR3 reads TGCAGCGTTGAACGTAGAGAGACCCAGTACTTC.

This chain uses TRBV7-3 with TRBJ2-1; 7 bases fit TRBD2. From germline, CDR1 is SGHTA and CDR2 FQGTGA. This CDR3 is built from 16 residues. V shed 2 bases, J shed 1 base, and the junction held 5 bases outside the gene matches. This CDR3 is CASSLGGSGSYNEQFF. DNA of the CDR3: TGTGCCAGCAGCTTAGGCGGGAGTGGTTCCTACAATGAGCAGTTCTTC.

J is TRBJ2-5 and V is TRBV19, with 8 bases lining up with TRBD2. The CDR3 consists of 14 residues. J lost 4 bases, V lost 6 bases, and 7 bases had no gene match. In germline, CDR1 is LNHDA, CDR2 SQIVND (reference sequence). The CDR3 spells CASRIREGGETQYF. The CDR3 DNA reads TGTGCCAGTAGAATCCGGGAGGGTGGAGAGACCCAGTACTTC.

This clone was observed a single time. The chain couples TRBV4-1 to TRBJ1-3; no reliable D call. Germline loops: CDR1 MGHRA, CDR2 YSYEKL. The CDR3 length is 16 residues. V lost 0 bases and J lost 0, with 9 bases in between. The CDR3 DNA sequence: TGCGCCAGCAGCCAAGATTGGTCCAGCTCTGGAAACACCATATATTTT. Translated, it gives CASSQDWSSSGNTIYF.

The chain uses TRBV19 and TRBJ1-1; 9 nucleotides agree with TRBD1. The germline V gene encodes CDR1 LNHDA and CDR2 SQIVND (reference sequence). The CDR3 totals 17 residues. After removal of 3 bases from V and 1 base from J, the junction contained 9 bases not matched to a gene. As DNA, the CDR3 is TGTGCCAGTAGTATTAGGCCCGGACAGGGGACGAACACTGAAGCTTTCTTT. Amino acid sequence: CASSIRPGQGTNTEAFF.

The chain couples TRBV5-1 to TRBJ2-7, with D hard to call. Trimming removed 1 base at V and 7 bases at J, with 15 bases between. Per the germline V gene, CDR1 is SGHRS and CDR2 is YFSETQ. This CDR3 comprises 14 residues. CDR3 region: CASSLSINSGEQYF. CDR3 bases: TGCGCCAGCAGCTTGTCAATTAACTCTGGTGAGCAGTACTTC.

The V gene is TRBV6-1, the J gene TRBJ1-5; no reliable D call. Germline CDR1 reads MNHNS; CDR2 reads SASEGT. Trimming pared 2 bases from V and 0 bases from J, leaving 14 bases between. The CDR3 consists of 17 residues. In nucleotides, the CDR3 is TGTGCCAGCAGTGAAAACGGACCCTATTATAGCAATCAGCCCCAGCATTTT. Translation: CASSENGPYYSNQPQHF.

Concerning this clone itself: The same CDR3 arises from other DNA sequences in this sample as well. The genes are TRBV24-1 and TRBJ1-5; D is undetermined. V gave up 5 bases and J gave up 4 bases, with 8 bases separating them. The germline CDR1 and CDR2 sequences are KGHDR and SFDVKD. The CDR3 runs to 13 residues. CDR3 coding DNA: TGTGCCACCAGTGGCCAGCCTAATCAGCCCCAGCATTTT. As protein: CATSGQPNQPQHF.

This chain joins TRBV11-2 and TRBJ2-1; D ambiguous. The CDR3 extends over 12 amino acids. In germline, CDR1 is SGHAT, CDR2 FQNNGV. V was clipped by 2 bases and J by 4 bases, with 3 bases between them. CDR3: CASSLTYNEQFF. The CDR3 nucleotides read TGTGCCAGCAGCTTAACATACAATGAGCAGTTCTTC. Supplemented by reference TRBV11-2 and TRBJ2-1, the full variable domain reads EAGVAQSPRYKIIEKRQSVAFWCNPISGHATLYWYQQILGQGPKLLIQFQNNGVVDDSQLPKDRFSAERLKGVDSTLKIQPAKLEDSAVYLCASSLTYNEQFFGPGTRLTVL.

This clone occurred once. This sequence joins TRBV7-3 and TRBJ2-3; 11 bases are shared with TRBD2. With 2 bases clipped from V and 2 bases from J, the junction kept 9 bases outside the gene matches. The CDR3 runs 18 residues. The V gene's germline CDR1 is SGHTA and CDR2 FQGTGA. CDR3 sequence: CASSLGAVAGGVTDTQYF. The DNA for the CDR3 is TGTGCCAGCAGCTTAGGGGCAGTAGCGGGAGGGGTCACAGATACGCAGTATTTT.

The chain links TRBV24-1 to TRBJ2-1; 9 positions match TRBD1. Losses at the gene ends were 4 bases for V and 5 bases for J; bases not matched to a gene: 8. Germline lookup yields CDR1 KGHDR and CDR2 SFDVKD. The CDR3 contains 16 residues. This CDR3 is CATSEGGQGHHNEQFF. The CDR3 DNA follows: TGTGCCACCAGTGAGGGGGGACAGGGACACCACAATGAGCAGTTCTTC.

The rearrangement uses TRBV25-1 and TRBJ1-5; possibly TRBD1 for D (6 bases). Trimming shortened V by 5 bases and J by 4 bases, and 9 bases separated the two germline ends. The germline V gene has CDR1 MGHDK and CDR2 SYGVNS. This CDR3 is 13 amino acids long. This chain's CDR3 is CASSPGENQPQHF. The CDR3 region has the DNA TGTGCCAGCAGTCCAGGGGAGAATCAGCCCCAGCATTTT. Full variable domain (missing parts from reference TRBV25-1 and TRBJ1-5): EADIYQTPRYLVIGTGKKITLECSQTMGHDKMYWYQQDPGMELHLIHYSYGVNSTEKGDLSSESTVSRIRTEHFPLTLESARPSHTSQYLCASSPGENQPQHFGDGTRLSIL.

The rearrangement joins TRBV5-1 to TRBJ2-1; D is ambiguous. Germline values: CDR1 SGHRS, CDR2 YFSETQ. The germline V and J ends were trimmed by 2 bases and 6 bases, with 12 bases remaining between them. CDR3 size: 14 residues. CDR3 nucleotide sequence: TGCGCCAGCAGCTTACGGGCCTCGTCCAATGAGCAGTTCTTC. Its protein is CASSLRASSNEQFF.

The gene calls are TRBV12-3 or TRBV12-4 and TRBJ2-7; D call uncertain. The CDR3 loop spans 11 amino acids. V lost 4 bases, J lost 4 bases, and 5 bases lay in between. In DNA form, the CDR3 reads TGTGCCAGCAGTTCCAGGTACGAGCAGTACTTC. Translated: CASSSRYEQYF.

The rearrangement links TRBV2 to TRBJ1-1; perhaps TRBD1 as D (6 bases). The CDR3 totals 13 residues. Trimming pared 7 bases from V and 1 base from J, leaving 10 bases between. Germline V CDR1 and CDR2: SNHLY, FYNNEI. CDR3 sequence (DNA): TGTGCCAGCAACAGGGTTGGGAACACTGAAGCTTTCTTT. Translating gives CASNRVGNTEAFF.

CDR3 residues: CASSLGGTQPQHF. The CDR3 coding sequence is TGTGCCAGCAGCTTAGGGGGTACTCAGCCCCAGCATTTT. The chain links TRBV7-9 to TRBJ1-5; the D is unclear. CDR3 size: 13 residues. V lost 1 base to trimming and J lost 6 bases, with 7 bases between them. Germline V CDR1 and CDR2: SEHNR, FQNEAQ (reference sequence).

The chain uses TRBV9 and TRBJ1-2; no clear D gene. V was clipped by 0 bases and J by 0 bases, with 6 bases between them. The germline V gene encodes CDR1 SGDLS and CDR2 YYNGEE. The CDR3 loop spans 14 amino acids. Here the CDR3 reads CASSVVGTNYGYTF. The CDR3 DNA reads TGTGCCAGCAGCGTAGTTGGAACTAACTATGGCTACACCTTC.